The T cell receptor (beta chain) described here comes from a study of shared T cell receptors in the human thymus. The data were produced by immunoSEQ multiplex PCR, yet TCRdb's version contains in-frame clones alone and is incomplete. The sample has hundreds of thousands of clones, approximately 87% seen once. The CDR3 loop spans 17 amino acids. The germline V gene has CDR1 SGDLS and CDR2 YYNGEE. Trimming removed 3 bases at V and 6 bases at J, with 21 bases between. In addition, the sample was reused for a study of human thymus T cells. As reported in that work: From resections taken during corrective heart surgery, the thymus tissue was obtained.

This receptor was taken from a boy in the first two years of life with a congenital heart defect. Sequencing was carried out using thymocytes. V is TRBV9 and J is TRBJ2-2; perhaps TRBD2 as D (6 bases). The CDR3 DNA reads TGTGCCAGCAGCGAACCGGGACGGGAGAGTTTCGCCGGGGAGCTGTTTTTT. Translation gives CASSEPGRESFAGELFF.